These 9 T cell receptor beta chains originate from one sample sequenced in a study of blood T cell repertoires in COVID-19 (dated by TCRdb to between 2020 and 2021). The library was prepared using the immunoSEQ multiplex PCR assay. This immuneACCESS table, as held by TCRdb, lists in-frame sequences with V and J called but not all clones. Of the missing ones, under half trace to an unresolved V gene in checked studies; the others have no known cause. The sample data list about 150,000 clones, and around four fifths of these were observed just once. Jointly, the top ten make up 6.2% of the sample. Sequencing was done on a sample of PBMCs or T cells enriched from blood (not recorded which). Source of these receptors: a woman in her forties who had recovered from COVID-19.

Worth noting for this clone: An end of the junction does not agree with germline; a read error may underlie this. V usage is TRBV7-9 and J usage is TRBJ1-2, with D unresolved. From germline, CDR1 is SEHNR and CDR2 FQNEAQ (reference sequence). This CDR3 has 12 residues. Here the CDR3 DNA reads TGTGCCAGCAGCCTAGCCGGCTATGGCTACACCTTC. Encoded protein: CASSLAGYGYTF.

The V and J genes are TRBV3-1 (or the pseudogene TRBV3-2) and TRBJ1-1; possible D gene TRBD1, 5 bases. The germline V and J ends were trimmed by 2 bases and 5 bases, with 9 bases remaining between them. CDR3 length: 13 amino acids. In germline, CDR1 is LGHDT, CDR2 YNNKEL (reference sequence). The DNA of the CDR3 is TGTGCCAGCAGCCAATTGGGGGGGACTGAAGCTTTCTTT. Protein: CASSQLGGTEAFF.

CDR3 sequence: CAWSAGWGNQPQHF. The CDR3, as DNA: TGTGCCTGGAGTGCAGGGTGGGGCAATCAGCCCCAGCATTTT. This sequence joins TRBV30 and TRBJ1-5; TRBD1 might be the D (5 bases). Germline V gives CDR1 GTSNPN, CDR2 SVGIG (reference sequence). V gave up 1 base and J gave up 2 bases, with 9 bases separating them. The CDR3 is 14 residues long. The variable domain in full, completed from reference TRBV30 and TRBJ1-5, reads SQTIHQWPATLVQPVGSPLSLECTVEGTSNPNLYWYRQAAGRGLQLLFYSVGIGQISSEVPQNLSASRPQDRQFILSSKKLLLSDSGFYLCAWSAGWGNQPQHFGDGTRLSIL.

The CDR3 loop is CASSQVPGFGTDTQYF. The CDR3 nucleotides read TGTGCCAGCAGCCAAGTCCCAGGGTTTGGCACAGATACGCAGTATTTT. V is TRBV3-1 (or the pseudogene TRBV3-2) and J is TRBJ2-3; perhaps TRBD1 as D (5 bases). V was trimmed by 1 base and J by 1 base, leaving 12 bases between them. The CDR3 consists of 16 residues. Germline V CDR1 and CDR2: LGHDT, YNNKEL (reference sequence).

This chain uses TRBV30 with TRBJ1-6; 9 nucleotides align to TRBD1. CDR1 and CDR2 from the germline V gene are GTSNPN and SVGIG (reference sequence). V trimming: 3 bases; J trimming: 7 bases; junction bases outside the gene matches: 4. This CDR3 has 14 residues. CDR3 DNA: TGTGCCTGGAGGGATACAGGGGGCAATTCACCCCTCCACTTT. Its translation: CAWRDTGGNSPLHF.

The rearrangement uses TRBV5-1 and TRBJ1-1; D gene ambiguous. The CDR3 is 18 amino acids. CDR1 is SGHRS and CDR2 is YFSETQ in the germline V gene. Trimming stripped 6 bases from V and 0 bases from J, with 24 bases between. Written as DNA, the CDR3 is TGCGCCAGCATGTTGTTGAGCTCCCCCTCTCGAATGAACACTGAAGCTTTCTTT. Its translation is CASMLLSSPSRMNTEAFF.

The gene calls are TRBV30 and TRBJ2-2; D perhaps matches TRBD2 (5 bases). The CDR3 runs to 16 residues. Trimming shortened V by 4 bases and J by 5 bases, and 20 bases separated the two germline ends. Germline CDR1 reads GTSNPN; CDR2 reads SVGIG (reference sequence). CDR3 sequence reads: CAWNRLGNSGTGELFF. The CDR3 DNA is TGTGCCTGGAACCGGTTGGGCAACTCGGGAACCGGGGAGCTGTTTTTT. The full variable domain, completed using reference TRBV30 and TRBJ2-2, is SQTIHQWPATLVQPVGSPLSLECTVEGTSNPNLYWYRQAAGRGLQLLFYSVGIGQISSEVPQNLSASRPQDRQFILSSKKLLLSDSGFYLCAWNRLGNSGTGELFFGEGSRLTVL.

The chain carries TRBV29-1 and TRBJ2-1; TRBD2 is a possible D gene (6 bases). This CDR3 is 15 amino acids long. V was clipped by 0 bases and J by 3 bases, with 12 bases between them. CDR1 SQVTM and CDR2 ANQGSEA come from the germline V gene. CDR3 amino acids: CSVEDRGALYNEQFF. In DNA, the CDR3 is TGCAGCGTTGAAGATCGCGGGGCCCTCTACAATGAGCAGTTCTTC.

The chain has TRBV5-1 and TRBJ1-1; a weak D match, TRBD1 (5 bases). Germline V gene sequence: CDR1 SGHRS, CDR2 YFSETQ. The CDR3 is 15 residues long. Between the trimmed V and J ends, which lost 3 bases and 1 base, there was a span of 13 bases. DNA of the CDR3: TGCGCCAGCAGCTCGACCTCTACAGGGAACACTGAAGCTTTCTTT. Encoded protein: CASSSTSTGNTEAFF.